This TCR beta chain was identified in a study of T cell clonality in common variable immunodeficiency. The CDR3 extends over 14 amino acids. The germline V gene has CDR1 MNHEY and CDR2 SVGEGT. V was clipped by 4 bases and J by 7 bases; unmatched bases: 6. Clones were read by immunoSEQ multiplex PCR, and TCRdb kept only the in-frame ones, dropping some. Singletons are absent from the sample, which has fewer than 30,000 clones. Reduced serum IgG, IgA and/or IgM plus specific antibody deficiency defined CVID. All CVID subjects were on immunoglobulin replacement for at least one year. Comment on this clone: Its antigen is not identified. The CDR3 extends 3 residues past the end of the read, so its final part is completed from the germline J gene.

Study-level results: Compared with healthy controls, CVID subjects showed increased TCRbeta clonality, mostly in about a third. CVID subjects shared fewer TCRbeta clones than healthy controls did. In common variable immunodeficiency, TCR beta chains reportedly carried fewer deletions and N-nucleotide insertions.

The chain carries TRBV6-2 or TRBV6-3 and TRBJ1-5, with 8 bases aligning to TRBD1. Sequenced: peripheral blood mononuclear cells. The receptor was isolated from a human donor with common variable immunodeficiency. CDR3 bases read: TGTGCCAGCAGTTCCGGACAGGGTAGGCAGCCC. Translated, it gives CASSSGQGRQP. The full CDR3 is CASSSGQGRQPQHF.